This TCR beta chain was found in a study of blood T cell repertoires in COVID-19. Trimming cost V 4 bases and J 2 bases; bases outside gene matches: 6. Germline CDR1 is LNHDA and CDR2 is SQIVND (reference sequence). This CDR3 spans 15 amino acids. Sequencing used immunoSEQ multiplex PCR; TCRdb keeps in-frame clones, though not all of them. The table lists some 200,000 clones, approximately 85% of them singletons. V gene TRBV19 combines with J gene TRBJ1-2, with 8 bases matching TRBD1. Specimen: peripheral blood. The receptor was isolated from a woman of 80 years or more with acute or convalescent COVID-19. DNA for the CDR3: TGTGCCAGTAGTACCCAGGGGGCTAGAAACTATGGCTACACCTTC. Translated: CASSTQGARNYGYTF.